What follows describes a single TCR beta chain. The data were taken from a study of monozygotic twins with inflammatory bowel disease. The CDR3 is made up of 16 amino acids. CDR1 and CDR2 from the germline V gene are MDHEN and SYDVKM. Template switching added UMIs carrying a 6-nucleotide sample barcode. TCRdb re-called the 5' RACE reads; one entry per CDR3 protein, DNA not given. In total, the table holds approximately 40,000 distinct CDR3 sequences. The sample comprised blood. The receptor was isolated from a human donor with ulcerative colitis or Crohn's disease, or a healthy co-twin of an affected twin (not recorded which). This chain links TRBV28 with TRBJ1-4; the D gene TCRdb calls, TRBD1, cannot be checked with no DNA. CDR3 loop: CASSLSSQGCNEKLFF.